The 28 T cell receptor beta chains presented below share a single source sample, sequenced in a study of beta chain features in type 1 diabetes. For these receptors, no antigen is known. cDNA synthesis used the whole RNA isolate, giving expressed TCRB sequences. Measured with immunoSEQ multiplex PCR; TCRdb has only the in-frame clones, and not every one. The sample contains over 600,000 clones, roughly an eighth of which appear only once. Study-wide points: In every one of the four CD4+ subsets, TCRB CDR3s were moderately but significantly shorter in Type 1 diabetes patients.

The source material was naive CD4+ T cells from blood. All receptors derive from a man aged 30 to 39 with type 1 diabetes.

In the case of this clone: Germline is not matched at one junction end, which may reflect a read error. V usage is TRBV29-1 and J usage is TRBJ2-1, with 10 bases matching TRBD1. The CDR3 is 17 residues long. Germline CDR1 reads SQVTM; CDR2 reads ANQGSEA. CDR3 nucleotides: TGCAGCGTTGAGAGGTGGGACAGGGGACGCTCCCACAATGAGCAGTTCTTC. Its protein is CSVERWDRGRSHNEQFF.

In this sample, this clone turned up a few times. This rearrangement joins TRBV7-2 to TRBJ2-5, with 11 bases lining up with TRBD2. V shed 2 bases, J shed 2 bases, and the junction held 7 bases outside the gene matches. The CDR3 contains 17 residues. Germline CDR1 reads SGHTA; CDR2 reads FQGNSA. The CDR3 region is CASSLLAGGISQETQYF. The CDR3 DNA reads TGTGCCAGCAGCTTACTAGCGGGGGGTATTAGTCAAGAGACCCAGTACTTC.

This chain connects TRBV30 to TRBJ1-5; TRBD1 aligns across 11 bases. The germline gives CDR1 GTSNPN, CDR2 SVGIG (reference sequence). CDR3 length equals 18 residues. The J segment lost 0 bases and the V segment lost 4 bases, leaving 11 bases of the junction unmatched. The DNA of the CDR3 is TGTGCCTGGACTACAGGGACAGGGGGAAGCCTTAGCAATCAGCCCCAGCATTTT. Translating it yields CAWTTGTGGSLSNQPQHF. Filled out from reference TRBV30 and TRBJ1-5, the complete variable domain reads SQTIHQWPATLVQPVGSPLSLECTVEGTSNPNLYWYRQAAGRGLQLLFYSVGIGQISSEVPQNLSASRPQDRQFILSSKKLLLSDSGFYLCAWTTGTGGSLSNQPQHFGDGTRLSIL.

V usage is TRBV7-9 and J usage is TRBJ2-5, with 9 nucleotides matching TRBD2. V dropped 5 bases and J dropped 7; count of bases not matched to a gene: 8. CDR1 SEHNR and CDR2 FQNEAQ come from the germline V gene (reference sequence). The CDR3 consists of 14 residues. The CDR3 is CASSPLAGEMTQYF. In DNA, the CDR3 is TGTGCCAGCAGCCCGTTAGCGGGGGAGATGACCCAGTACTTC.

The chain recombines TRBV7-9 with TRBJ2-3; D might be TRBD2 (5 bases). The V gene's germline CDR1 is SEHNR and CDR2 FQNEAQ (reference sequence). The V end was cut by 3 bases, the J end by 2 bases, with 12 bases between. CDR3 length equals 15 residues. The chain's CDR3 is CASSLRAVLTDTQYF. CDR3 in DNA: TGTGCCAGCAGCTTGAGGGCGGTCCTCACAGATACGCAGTATTTT.

V usage is TRBV6-1 and J usage is TRBJ1-5; D remains ambiguous. This CDR3 is 17 amino acids long. The V end was cut by 4 bases, the J end by 3 bases, with 19 bases between. CDR1 and CDR2 (germline): MNHNS, SASEGT. The CDR3 DNA reads TGTGCCAGCAGTGGAGCGTCCTCGGACGGTGACAATCAGCCCCAGCATTTT. This codes for CASSGASSDGDNQPQHF.

This clone was observed a few times. This sequence joins TRBV28 and TRBJ2-5; D tentatively reads TRBD1 or TRBD2 (5 bases each). Per the germline V gene, CDR1 is MDHEN and CDR2 is SYDVKM. This CDR3 contains 14 residues. The V gene lost 6 bases and the J gene lost 1 base, with 12 bases spanning the gap. DNA for the CDR3: TGTGCCAGCAGCCACGGGACGTTCCAAGAGACCCAGTACTTC. Translated, it gives CASSHGTFQETQYF.

This chain connects TRBV4-3 to TRBJ2-2, with 7 bases aligning to TRBD1. V lost 1 base, J lost 6 bases, and 2 bases stayed unmatched. The CDR3 consists of 14 residues. Germline V lookup: CDR1 LGHNA, CDR2 YSLEER. In nucleotides, the CDR3 is TGCGCCAGCAGCCAAGGACAGGGCTCCGGGGAGCTGTTTTTT. Translated, it gives CASSQGQGSGELFF.

This sequence joins TRBV5-1 and TRBJ2-5, with TRBD2 identical over 9 bases. Looked up from germline, CDR1 is SGHRS and CDR2 is YFSETQ. The trim removed 4 bases at V and 2 bases at J, leaving 6 bases unmatched. The CDR3 loop spans 15 amino acids. As DNA, the CDR3 is TGCGCCAGCAGCCCTAGACTAGCGGAGCAAGAGACCCAGTACTTC. The encoded protein is CASSPRLAEQETQYF. The full variable domain, completed using reference TRBV5-1 and TRBJ2-5, is KAGVTQTPRYLIKTRGQQVTLSCSPISGHRSVSWYQQTPGQGLQFLFEYFSETQRNKGNFPGRFSGRQFSNSRSEMNVSTLELGDSALYLCASSPRLAEQETQYFGPGTRLLVL.

This clone was seen a handful of times. In the same sample, other DNA sequences code for this CDR3. The chain employs TRBV9 and TRBJ2-5; possible D gene TRBD2, 5 bases. The CDR3 has 13 residues. V lost 2 bases and J 2 bases, leaving 7 bases between the germline ends. CDR1 and CDR2 (germline): SGDLS, YYNGEE. The CDR3 reads CASSVRDQETQYF. DNA for the CDR3: TGTGCCAGCAGCGTCCGGGATCAAGAGACCCAGTACTTC.

The genes are TRBV15 and TRBJ2-7; a possible D gene is TRBD2 (5 bases). The V end was cut by 3 bases, the J end by 0 bases, with 12 bases between. CDR3 length: 15 amino acids. Germline CDR1 LNHNV, CDR2 YYDKDF (reference sequence). The CDR3 sequence is CATSRGDDLSYEQYF. The DNA of the CDR3 is TGTGCCACCAGCAGGGGAGATGACCTCTCCTACGAGCAGTACTTC.

The chain is built from TRBV11-1 and TRBJ2-1; D remains ambiguous. V was cut by 4 bases and J by 8 bases, with 9 bases left in between. CDR1 and CDR2 (germline): SGHAT, FQDESV (reference sequence). This CDR3 comprises 12 residues. The CDR3 bases are TGTGCCAGCAGCTCCAACCGGTATGAGCAGTTCTTC. The encoded protein is CASSSNRYEQFF.

The chain is built from TRBV2 and TRBJ2-1; the D gene is possibly TRBD2 (6 bases). CDR1 is SNHLY, CDR2 FYNNEI, per germline. The CDR3 is 13 residues long. Deletions cut 7 bases from V and 6 bases from J, with 13 bases between. Here the CDR3 reads CASTGWGGNEQFF. The CDR3 DNA is TGTGCCAGCACCGGGTGGGGAGGCAATGAGCAGTTCTTC.

The rearrangement joins TRBV25-1 to TRBJ1-2; D remains unclear. Germline values: CDR1 MGHDK, CDR2 SYGVNS. The CDR3 sequence is 14 residues long. The V and J ends lost 2 bases and 5 bases respectively, with 12 bases between them. The CDR3 here is CASSETDLWYGYTF. CDR3 nucleotide sequence: TGTGCCAGCAGTGAAACCGATCTTTGGTATGGCTACACCTTC.

The chain carries TRBV7-6 and TRBJ2-6; TRBD1 matches at 12 bases. This CDR3 comprises 17 residues. Germline CDR1 reads SGHVS; CDR2 reads FNYEAQ. V gave up 5 bases and J gave up 3 bases; unmatched junction bases: 5. CDR3 in DNA: TGTGCCAGCAGCGAGGGACAGGGGGCGCTTGGGGCCAACGTCCTGACTTTC. As protein: CASSEGQGALGANVLTF. Variable domain in full (rest from reference TRBV7-6 and TRBJ2-6): GAGVSQSPRYKVTKRGQDVALRCDPISGHVSLYWYRQALGQGPEFLTYFNYEAQQDKSGLPNDRFSAERPEGSISTLTIQRTEQRDSAMYRCASSEGQGALGANVLTFGAGSRLTVL.

Only a few counts were recorded for this clone. V usage is TRBV29-1 and J usage is TRBJ1-2; maybe TRBD1 (6 bases). V was shortened by 5 bases and J by 7 bases, with 14 bases between the two germline ends. The germline V gene has CDR1 SQVTM and CDR2 ANQGSEA. The CDR3 extends over 12 amino acids. The CDR3 coding sequence is TGCAGCGTTTCGGTACAGGGAAGTGGCTACACCTTC. Translating gives CSVSVQGSGYTF.

This clone was seen a handful of times. The chain links TRBV10-3 to TRBJ2-3; either TRBD1 or TRBD2 may supply D (5 bases each). The germline gives CDR1 ENHRY, CDR2 SYGVKD. With 0 bases removed from V and 0 bases from J, the gap between germline ends came to 13 bases. The CDR3 contains 17 residues. The CDR3 loop reads CAISESRQRDSTDTQYF. In DNA, the CDR3 is TGTGCCATCAGTGAGTCGAGACAGAGGGATAGCACAGATACGCAGTATTTT.

This clone was seen a few times. The V gene is TRBV29-1, the J gene TRBJ1-4; D is unclear. V lost 4 bases to trimming and J lost 0 bases, with 9 bases between them. CDR1 is SQVTM, CDR2 ANQGSEA, per germline. The CDR3 has 14 residues. This CDR3 is CSVGTAATNEKLFF. The CDR3 region has the DNA TGCAGCGTTGGAACGGCTGCAACTAATGAAAAACTGTTTTTT.

The CDR3 DNA reads TGTGCCAGTAGTTCGGGACCCTCAAGCGGTGAAAAACTGTTTTTT. This translates into CASSSGPSSGEKLFF. The chain employs TRBV19 and TRBJ1-4, with D perhaps TRBD1 (5 bases). This CDR3 is built from 15 residues. V lost 5 bases and J lost 7, with 17 bases in between. Germline loops: CDR1 LNHDA, CDR2 SQIVND (reference sequence). Full variable domain (outside the CDR3, taken from reference TRBV19 and TRBJ1-4): DGGITQSPKYLFRKEGQNVTLSCEQNLNHDAMYWYRQDPGQGLRLIYYSQIVNDFQKGDIAEGYSVSREKKESFPLTVTSAQKNPTAFYLCASSSGPSSGEKLFFGSGTQLSVL.

The rearrangement uses TRBV9 and TRBJ1-2; TRBD1 aligns across 7 bases. Per germline, CDR1 SGDLS and CDR2 YYNGEE. The V and J ends lost 3 bases and 10 bases, in that order; junction bases with no gene match: 18. The CDR3 runs to 16 residues. In DNA form, the CDR3 reads TGTGCCAGCAGCGGGCCGGGACAGACATCTATGGATGACTACACCTTC. Translating it yields CASSGPGQTSMDDYTF.

The rearrangement uses TRBV5-6 and TRBJ2-2, with D possibly matching TRBD1 (6 bases). The V and J ends lost 8 bases and 0 bases respectively, with 11 bases between them. The germline V gene has CDR1 SGHDT and CDR2 YYEEEE. This CDR3 is 14 amino acids long. The CDR3 DNA reads as TGTGCCAGTCGACAGGCAACGAACACCGGGGAGCTGTTTTTT. This gives the protein CASRQATNTGELFF. Full variable domain (outside the CDR3, taken from reference TRBV5-6 and TRBJ2-2): DAGVTQSPTHLIKTRGQQVTLRCSPKSGHDTVSWYQQALGQGPQFIFQYYEEEERQRGNFPDRFSGHQFPNYSSELNVNALLLGDSALYLCASRQATNTGELFFGEGSRLTVL.

The chain couples TRBV7-6 to TRBJ2-5; D gene uncertain. This CDR3 is built from 12 residues. Germline CDR1 is SGHVS and CDR2 is FNYEAQ. V was shortened by 5 bases and J by 7 bases, with 11 bases between the two germline ends. The chain's CDR3 is CASSHVVRTQYF. The CDR3 DNA reads TGTGCCAGCAGCCATGTAGTGCGGACCCAGTACTTC.

This clone was observed a handful of times. The gene calls are TRBV25-1 and TRBJ2-7; 9 bases match TRBD1. The CDR3 sequence is 15 residues long. Germline V gene sequence: CDR1 MGHDK, CDR2 SYGVNS. V trimming: 5 bases; J trimming: 2 bases; junction bases outside the gene matches: 7. In DNA form, the CDR3 reads TGTGCCAGCAGTCCAGGACAGGGGCGGACCTACGAGCAGTACTTC. Its protein is CASSPGQGRTYEQYF.

This clone has just a few counts. The chain couples TRBV2 to TRBJ2-3; a possible D gene is TRBD2 (6 bases). The germline gives CDR1 SNHLY, CDR2 FYNNEI. The CDR3 has 14 residues. Between the trimmed V and J ends, which lost 7 bases and 4 bases, there was a span of 15 bases. The CDR3 loop is CASIAAWGADTQYF. CDR3 DNA sequence: TGTGCCAGCATAGCGGCCTGGGGGGCAGATACGCAGTATTTT.

This clone was found a few times. The genes are TRBV7-2 and TRBJ2-5, with 7 bases identical to TRBD1. Germline V gene lookup returns CDR1 SGHTA and CDR2 FQGNSA. This CDR3 is 13 amino acids long. V dropped 8 bases and J dropped 2; count of bases not matched to a gene: 5. CDR3 loop: CASGTADQETQYF. The CDR3 bases are TGTGCCAGCGGGACAGCGGATCAAGAGACCCAGTACTTC.

Only a few counts were recorded for this clone. The rearrangement uses TRBV6-1 and TRBJ1-6; no reliable D call. Per the germline V gene, CDR1 is MNHNS and CDR2 is SASEGT. The germline V and J ends were trimmed by 11 bases and 1 base, with 6 bases remaining between them. This CDR3 spans 12 amino acids. CDR3: CASWSYNSPLHF. CDR3 DNA sequence: TGTGCCTCCTGGTCCTATAATTCACCCCTCCACTTT.

The chain links TRBV6-5 to TRBJ2-7; D may be TRBD2 (6 bases). The germline CDR1 and CDR2 sequences are MNHEY and SVGAGI. The CDR3 runs 13 residues. The V and J ends lost 8 bases and 2 bases respectively, with 13 bases between them. CDR3 in DNA: TGTGCCAGCGGGGGGTACAATACCTACGAGCAGTACTTC. Its translation: CASGGYNTYEQYF.

Points on this clone: Just one base apart from a much larger clone, this may be a read error. The same CDR3 can be traced to other DNA sequences in this sample. V and J are TRBV5-4 and TRBJ2-1; the D is unclear. This CDR3 region has 11 residues. Germline values: CDR1 SGHNT, CDR2 YYREEE (reference sequence). Trimming removed 0 bases from V and 7 bases from J, with 2 bases in between. DNA for the CDR3: TGTGCCAGCAGCTTGGAGAATGAGCAGTTCTTC. This gives the protein CASSLENEQFF.